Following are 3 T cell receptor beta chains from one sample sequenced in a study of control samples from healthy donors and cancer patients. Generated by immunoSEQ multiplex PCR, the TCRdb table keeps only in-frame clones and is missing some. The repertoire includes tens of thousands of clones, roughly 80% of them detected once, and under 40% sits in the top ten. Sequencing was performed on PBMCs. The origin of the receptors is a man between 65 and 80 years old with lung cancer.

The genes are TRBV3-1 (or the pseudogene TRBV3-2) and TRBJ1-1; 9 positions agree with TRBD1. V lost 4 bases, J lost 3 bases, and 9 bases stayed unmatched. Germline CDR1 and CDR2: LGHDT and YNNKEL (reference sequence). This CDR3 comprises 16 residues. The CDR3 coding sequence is TGTGCCAGCAGCCGAACGTCGGGACAGGGAGACACTGAAGCTTTCTTT. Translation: CASSRTSGQGDTEAFF.

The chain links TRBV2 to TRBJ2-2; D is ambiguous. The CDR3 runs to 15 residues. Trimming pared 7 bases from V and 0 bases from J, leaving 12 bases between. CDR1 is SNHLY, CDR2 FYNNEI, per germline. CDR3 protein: CASTLMVSNTGELFF. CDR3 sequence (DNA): TGTGCCAGCACCCTCATGGTTTCGAACACCGGGGAGCTGTTTTTT.

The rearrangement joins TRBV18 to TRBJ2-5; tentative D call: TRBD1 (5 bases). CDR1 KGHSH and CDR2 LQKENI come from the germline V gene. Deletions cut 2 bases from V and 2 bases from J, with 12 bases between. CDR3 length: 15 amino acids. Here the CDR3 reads CASSPGQGRQETQYF. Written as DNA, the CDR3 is TGTGCCAGCTCACCAGGGCAGGGCCGTCAAGAGACCCAGTACTTC.